The present T cell receptor (beta chain) was sequenced within a study of blood T cell repertoires in COVID-19. Across the whole study: The United States, Italy and Spain supplied acute and convalescent COVID-19 samples.

This clone has only a few counts. TCRdb's table, derived via immunoSEQ multiplex PCR, lists solely in-frame clones and lacks some. Among about 250,000 clones listed, around 87% were seen once. The V and J ends lost 7 bases and 0 bases respectively, with 7 bases between them. Germline V lookup: CDR1 LNHDA, CDR2 SQIVND (reference sequence). The CDR3 spans 13 residues. The material sequenced was peripheral blood. The chain recombines TRBV19 with TRBJ1-3; D not resolved. This sequence originates from a woman aged 55 to 70 with COVID-19, enrolled during active disease. DNA for the CDR3: TGTGCCAGTATAACTAACTCTGGAAACACCATATATTTT. Its translation: CASITNSGNTIYF.